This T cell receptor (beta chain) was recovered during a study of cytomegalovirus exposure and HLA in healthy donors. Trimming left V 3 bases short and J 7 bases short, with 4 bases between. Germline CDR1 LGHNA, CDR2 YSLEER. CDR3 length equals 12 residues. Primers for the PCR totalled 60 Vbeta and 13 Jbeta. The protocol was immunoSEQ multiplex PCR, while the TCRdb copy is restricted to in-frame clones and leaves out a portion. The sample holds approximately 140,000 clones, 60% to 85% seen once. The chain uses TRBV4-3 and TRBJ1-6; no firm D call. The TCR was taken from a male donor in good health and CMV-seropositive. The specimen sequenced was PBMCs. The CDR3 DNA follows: TGCGCCAGCAGCCACCTCAATTCACCCCTCCACTTT. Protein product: CASSHLNSPLHF.